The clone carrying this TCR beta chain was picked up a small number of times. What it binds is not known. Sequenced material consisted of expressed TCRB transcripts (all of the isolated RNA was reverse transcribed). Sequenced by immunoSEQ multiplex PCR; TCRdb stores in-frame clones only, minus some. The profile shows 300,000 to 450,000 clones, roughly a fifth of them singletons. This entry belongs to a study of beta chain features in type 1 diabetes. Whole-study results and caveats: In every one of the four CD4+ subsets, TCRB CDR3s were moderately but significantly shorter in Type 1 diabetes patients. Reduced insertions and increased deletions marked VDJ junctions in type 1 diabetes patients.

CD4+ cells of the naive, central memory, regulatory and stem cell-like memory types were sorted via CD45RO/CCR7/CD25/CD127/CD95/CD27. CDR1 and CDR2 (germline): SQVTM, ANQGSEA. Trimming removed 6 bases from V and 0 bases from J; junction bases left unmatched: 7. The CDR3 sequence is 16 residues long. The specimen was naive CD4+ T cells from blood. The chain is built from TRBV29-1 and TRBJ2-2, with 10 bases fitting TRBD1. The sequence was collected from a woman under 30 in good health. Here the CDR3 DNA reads TGCAGCGTCGGGACAGGGGCTAACGCGAACACCGGGGAGCTGTTTTTT. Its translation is CSVGTGANANTGELFF.